This entry features one T cell receptor (beta chain) sequence. This entry comes from a study of blood T cell repertoires in COVID-19. Turning to the study itself: Acute and convalescent COVID-19 samples came from the United States, Italy and Spain.

The V gene's germline CDR1 is GTSNPN and CDR2 SVGIG (reference sequence). The CDR3 is made up of 13 amino acids. Produced via immunoSEQ multiplex PCR; TCRdb's table is partial and in-frame only. The sample has 100,000 or so clones; approximately 86% are singletons. Participant ages covered roughly 18 to 89 years across 24 US areas. Allocation to cohorts depended on clinical history reported by the participants. The sequenced sample was PBMCs or T cells enriched from blood (not recorded which). The chain is built from TRBV30 and TRBJ2-7; 7 nucleotides line up with TRBD2. The receptor comes from a woman aged 45-59 years who had recovered from COVID-19. The CDR3 DNA is TGTGCTTCATCGGGGGGTAACTCCTACGAGCAGTACTTC. This gives the protein CASSGGNSYEQYF.